This T cell receptor (beta chain) was obtained from a study of CD8+ T cells in alopecia areata. Sample treatment: oral pan-JAK inhibitor, 5-10 mg twice daily. A remark on this clone: Its antigen is currently unknown.

Extracted RNA was reverse transcribed into cDNA, the sequencing template. The data were produced by immunoSEQ multiplex PCR, yet TCRdb's version contains in-frame clones alone and is incomplete. The sample records under 350,000 clones, 58% being singletons. Study observations and caveats: Many expanded lesional clones stayed in scalp and blood while on tofacitinib.

The CDR3 is 16 amino acids. Germline CDR1 SEHNR, CDR2 FQNEAQ (reference sequence). Trimming removed 5 bases from V and 2 bases from J, with 19 bases in between. This TCR was sampled from a human donor with alopecia areata. The chain recombines TRBV7-9 with TRBJ2-7; D is ambiguous. This specimen consisted of CD4+ T cells sorted from blood, obtained at week 24, from a patient treated with tofacitinib. The CDR3 is CASSPDPPSPPYEQYF. The DNA of the CDR3 is TGTGCCAGCAGCCCAGACCCCCCGTCTCCGCCCTACGAGCAGTACTTC.